The sequence of this T cell receptor beta chain was determined in a study of technical replicates of blood from several donors. The CDR3 extends over 18 amino acids. CDR1 and CDR2 (germline): LNHDA, SQIVND (reference sequence). Germline trimming cut 3 bases from V and 0 bases from J; bases unmatched to any gene: 5. This table comes from immunoSEQ multiplex PCR, and its TCRdb copy is limited to in-frame clones, with some not included. The repertoire holds 50,000 to 70,000 clones, more than 75% seen once, with 4.6% in the top ten. The clonotype was recovered from a human donor in good health. Some clones in this sample may be carry-over from other donors' samples. The sample comprised PBMCs. This chain uses TRBV19 with TRBJ1-6, with TRBD1 matching over 10 bases. CDR3 in amino acids: CASSMVGQGSSYNSPLHF. CDR3 nucleotide sequence: TGTGCCAGTAGTATGGTGGGACAGGGGAGCTCCTATAATTCACCCCTCCACTTT.